This T cell receptor beta chain was sequenced for a study of T cell repertoires in cytomegalovirus infection (dated by TCRdb to between 2018 and 2020). About the investigation overall: Alongside well-studied HLA-B-restricted epitopes, the peptide stimulations were aimed at recently identified HLA-C-restricted CMV epitopes, whose presentation resists viral immunomodulation. Donor HLA type was relevant to the analysis, as public TCR beta signatures indicated carriage of CMV infection together with the matching HLA type.

Sample treatment or condition, as interpreted from the label and publication: in vitro stimulation with specific CMV peptide epitopes to enrich CMV-specific T cells. This clonotype was observed a single time. This clone's antigen is unknown. The record has no base qualities; no much larger clone is one base away. One read alone lends weak support. The sequencer was an Illumina HiSeq 1500. TCRdb applied fastp at Q25 and MiXCR to the public reads, then kept only in-frame beta chains. CDR3 protein sequences are deduplicated, and each keeps its most common genes and DNA. The sample table shows about 340,000 distinct CDR3 sequences, and 25% to 35% are seen once. The ten largest clonotypes hold 15% to 25% of the sample. The paper's findings and limits, for the study overall: In the ex vivo response, HLA-C-restricted CMV-specific TCR beta clonotypes were dominant, and in two of eight donors the single most frequent clonotype came from this HLA-C-restricted group. In both this cohort and an independent cohort of 300 to 450 donors, the cumulative frequency of public TCR beta family members distinguished carriers of CMV infection plus the relevant HLA type.

Based on the germline V gene, the CDR1 and CDR2 sequences are SGHAT and FQNNGV. Relative to germline, V is 5 bases shorter and J is 8 bases shorter, with 15 bases between their ends. Spanning cysteine to phenylalanine, the CDR3 consists of 13 amino acids. Only CDR3 DNA is held: 39 bases, read in frame from base 1. The clonotype was recovered from a human donor in good health (CMV status not recorded). Some clones in this sample may be carry-over from other donors' samples. The sequences come from cultured PBMCs, collected from culture after CMV antigen stimulation. The chain is assembled from TRBV11-2 and TRBJ1-2; the D gene assignment is ambiguous. CDR3 loop: CASSGFRRGGYTF. In nucleotide form, the sequence is TGTGCCAGCAGCGGATTCAGAAGAGGGGGCTACACCTTC.